This entry concerns a single T cell receptor beta chain. The antigen is unknown. A roughly 10 ml volume of fresh peripheral blood provided the PBMCs. Amplification targeted TCR beta CDR3 regions from RNA transcripts. First-round RT-PCR with HTBI primers amplified the TCR CDR3 region. MiXCR, run by TCRdb on the multiplex PCR reads, gives a single entry per CDR3 protein. The table lists roughly 700,000 distinct CDR3 sequences, just over 35% of them singletons. This sample was included in a study of T cells in Graves' hyperthyroidism and ophthalmopathy. Study-wide context: Sampling of peripheral blood happened at initial diagnosis, prior to any treatment.

This CDR3 contains 13 residues. Trimming stripped 5 bases from V and 7 bases from J, with 12 bases between. Germline CDR1 SGHVS, CDR2 FQNEAQ. Study results and limitations: Appearing also in blood were most of the thyroid clonotypes expanded above 0.001.

The TCR was taken from a middle-aged woman with Graves' hyperthyroidism. The gene calls are TRBV7-8 and TRBJ1-5; tentatively, D is TRBD1 (5 bases). The sequenced sample was blood. In DNA, the CDR3 is TGTGCCAGCAGCGCCAGGGCGGACCAGCCCCAGCATTTT. Translation: CASSARADQPQHF.